This TCR beta chain derives from a study of T cell clonotyping in hematopoietic cell transplantation. General observations from the study: Without cell sorting, CD4 versus CD8 contributions remain unresolved.

The assay was immunoSEQ multiplex PCR, and TCRdb's table has in-frame clones only and misses some. The data contain 6,000 or so clones, approximately 78% of them singletons. This clone was found once. Its antigen is not identified. Trimming pared 3 bases from V and 6 bases from J, leaving 5 bases between. CDR1 and CDR2 from the germline V gene are SNHLY and FYNNEI. The CDR3 has 11 amino acids. This material consisted of peripheral blood mononuclear cells, taken 180 days after allogeneic stem cell transplant. The rearrangement joins TRBV2 to TRBJ1-1; D is undetermined. This sequence was found in a male patient aged 70-79 years who had an allogeneic stem cell transplant from an unrelated donor, so T cells may come from the graft donor. Some clones in this sample may be carry-over from other donors' samples. The CDR3 sequence is CASSEWSEAFF. As DNA, the CDR3 is TGTGCCAGCAGTGAGTGGTCTGAAGCTTTCTTT.